This TCR beta chain was profiled in a study of beta chain features in type 1 diabetes. Regarding the study as a whole: The study found fewer insertions and more deletions at VDJ junctions in type 1 diabetes patients. HLA influence on TCRB rearrangement stayed unresolved here. Type 1 diabetes patients showed a moderate but significant shortening of TCRB CDR3s in all four CD4+ subsets.

About this clone itself: As yet, its antigen is unknown.

By way of CD45RO/CCR7/CD25/CD127/CD95/CD27, the CD4+ regulatory, stem cell-like memory, central memory and naive cells were sorted. All of the isolated RNA was reverse transcribed, so expressed TCRB transcripts were sequenced. Sequencing of naive, central memory and regulatory T cell samples gave an average of approximately 3.8 million reads. Some clones are missing from TCRdb's copy, which holds only in-frame ones; the method was immunoSEQ multiplex PCR. The sample carries 200,000 to 300,000 clones, approximately 15% recorded once. Specimen: naive CD4+ T cells from blood. The source of this sequence is a man aged 25 to 40 with type 1 diabetes.

CDR3 bases: TGTGCCAGCAGCTTAGTTGAGTTACCTAATGAAAAACTGTTTTTT. Its translation: CASSLVELPNEKLFF. The chain joins TRBV7-9 to TRBJ1-4; no firm D call. Trimming left V 1 base short and J 3 bases short, with 9 bases between. In germline, CDR1 is SEHNR, CDR2 FQNEAQ (reference sequence). The CDR3 is 15 amino acids.